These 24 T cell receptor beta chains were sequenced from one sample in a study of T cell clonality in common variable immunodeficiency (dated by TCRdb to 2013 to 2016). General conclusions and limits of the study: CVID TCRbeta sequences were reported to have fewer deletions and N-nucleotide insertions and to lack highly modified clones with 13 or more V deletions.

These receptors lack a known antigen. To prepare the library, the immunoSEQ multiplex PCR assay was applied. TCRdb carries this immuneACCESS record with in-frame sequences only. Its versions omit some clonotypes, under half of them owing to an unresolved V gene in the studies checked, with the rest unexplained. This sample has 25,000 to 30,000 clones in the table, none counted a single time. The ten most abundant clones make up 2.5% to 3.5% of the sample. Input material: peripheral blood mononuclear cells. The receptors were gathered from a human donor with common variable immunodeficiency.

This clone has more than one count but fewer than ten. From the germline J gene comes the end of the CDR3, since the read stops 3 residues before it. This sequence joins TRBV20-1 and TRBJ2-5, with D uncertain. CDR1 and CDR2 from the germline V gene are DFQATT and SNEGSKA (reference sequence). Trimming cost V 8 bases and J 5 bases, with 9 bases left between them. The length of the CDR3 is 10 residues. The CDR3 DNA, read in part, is TGCAGTTTAGTTTGGGAGACC. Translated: CSLVWET. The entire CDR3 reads CSLVWETQYF.

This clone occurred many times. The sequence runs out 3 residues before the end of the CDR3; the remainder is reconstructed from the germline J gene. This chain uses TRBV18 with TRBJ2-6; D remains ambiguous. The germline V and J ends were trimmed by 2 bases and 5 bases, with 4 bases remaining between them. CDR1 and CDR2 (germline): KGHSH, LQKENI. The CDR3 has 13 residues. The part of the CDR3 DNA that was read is TGTGCCAGCTCACCATCCAGGGCCAACGTC. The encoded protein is CASSPSRANV. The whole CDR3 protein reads CASSPSRANVLTF.

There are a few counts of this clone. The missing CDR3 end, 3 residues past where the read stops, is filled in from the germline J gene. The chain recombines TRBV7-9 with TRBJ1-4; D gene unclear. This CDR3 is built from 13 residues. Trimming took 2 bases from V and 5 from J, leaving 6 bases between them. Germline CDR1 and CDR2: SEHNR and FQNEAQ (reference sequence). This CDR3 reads CASSLQANEKLFF. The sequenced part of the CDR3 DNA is TGTGCCAGCAGCTTACAGGCCAATGAAAAA.

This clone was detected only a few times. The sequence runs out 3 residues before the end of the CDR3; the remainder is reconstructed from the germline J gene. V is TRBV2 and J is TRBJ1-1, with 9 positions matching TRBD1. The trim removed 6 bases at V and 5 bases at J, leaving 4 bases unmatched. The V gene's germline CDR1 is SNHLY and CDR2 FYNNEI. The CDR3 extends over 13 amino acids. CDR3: CASRKGQGTEAFF. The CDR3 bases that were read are TGTGCCAGCAGGAAGGGACAGGGAACTGAA.

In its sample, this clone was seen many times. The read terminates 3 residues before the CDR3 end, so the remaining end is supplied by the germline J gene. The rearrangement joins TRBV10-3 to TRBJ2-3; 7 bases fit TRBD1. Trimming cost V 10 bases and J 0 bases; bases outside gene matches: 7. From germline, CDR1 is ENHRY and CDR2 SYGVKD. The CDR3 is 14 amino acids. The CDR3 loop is CATLGQLSTDTQYF. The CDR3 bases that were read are TGTGCCACCCTGGGACAGCTAAGCACAGATACG.

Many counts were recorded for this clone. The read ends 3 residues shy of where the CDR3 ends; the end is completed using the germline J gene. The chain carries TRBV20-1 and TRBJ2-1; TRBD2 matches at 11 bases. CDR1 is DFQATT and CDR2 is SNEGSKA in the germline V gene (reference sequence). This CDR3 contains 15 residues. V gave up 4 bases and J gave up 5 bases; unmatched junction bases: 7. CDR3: CSAIYPGLADNEQFF. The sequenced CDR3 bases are TGCAGTGCTATATACCCGGGACTAGCGGACAATGAG.

The CDR3 bases that were read are TGTGCCAGCAGCTTGTACAGTTACCTCACCGGGGAG. It translates to CASSLYSYLTGE. The full CDR3 sequence reads CASSLYSYLTGELFF. The genes are TRBV5-5 and TRBJ2-2; D call uncertain. The sequence runs out 3 residues before the end of the CDR3; the remainder is reconstructed from the germline J gene. V was pared by 1 base and J by 4 bases, with 11 bases between. The CDR3 sequence is 15 residues long. Germline lookup yields CDR1 SGHKS and CDR2 YYEKEE (reference sequence).

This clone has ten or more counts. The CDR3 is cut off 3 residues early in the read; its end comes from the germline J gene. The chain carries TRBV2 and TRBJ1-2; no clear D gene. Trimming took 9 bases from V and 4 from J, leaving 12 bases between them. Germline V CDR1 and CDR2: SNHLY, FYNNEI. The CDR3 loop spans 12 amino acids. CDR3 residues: CASGLEGYGYTF. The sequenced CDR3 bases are TGTGCCAGTGGCCTCGAAGGCTATGGC.

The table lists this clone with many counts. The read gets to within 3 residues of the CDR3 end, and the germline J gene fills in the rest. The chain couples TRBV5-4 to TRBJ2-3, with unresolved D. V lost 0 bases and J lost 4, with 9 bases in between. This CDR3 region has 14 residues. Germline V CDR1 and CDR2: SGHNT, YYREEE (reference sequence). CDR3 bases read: TGTGCCAGCAGCTTGGATCTAGTCCCAGATACG. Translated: CASSLDLVPDT. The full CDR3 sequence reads CASSLDLVPDTQYF.

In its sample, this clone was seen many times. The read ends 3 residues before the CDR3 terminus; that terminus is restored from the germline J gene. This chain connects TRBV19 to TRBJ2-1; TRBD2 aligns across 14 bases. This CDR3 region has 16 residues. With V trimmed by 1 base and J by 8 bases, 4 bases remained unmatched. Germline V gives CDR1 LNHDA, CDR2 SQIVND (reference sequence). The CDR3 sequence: CASSIAGLAGGDEQFF. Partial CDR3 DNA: TGTGCCAGTAGTATAGCCGGACTAGCGGGAGGTGATGAG.

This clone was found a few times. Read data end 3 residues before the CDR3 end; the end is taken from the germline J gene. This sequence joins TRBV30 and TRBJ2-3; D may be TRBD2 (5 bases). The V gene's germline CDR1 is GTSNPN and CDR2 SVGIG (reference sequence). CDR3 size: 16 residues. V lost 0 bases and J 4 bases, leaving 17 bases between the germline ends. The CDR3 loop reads CAWSVEVGFSADTQYF. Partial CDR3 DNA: TGTGCCTGGAGTGTAGAGGTGGGCTTTAGCGCAGATACG. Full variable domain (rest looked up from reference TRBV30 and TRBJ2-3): SQTIHQWPATLVQPVGSPLSLECTVEGTSNPNLYWYRQAAGRGLQLLFYSVGIGQISSEVPQNLSASRPQDRQFILSSKKLLLSDSGFYLCAWSVEVGFSADTQYFGPGTRLTVL.

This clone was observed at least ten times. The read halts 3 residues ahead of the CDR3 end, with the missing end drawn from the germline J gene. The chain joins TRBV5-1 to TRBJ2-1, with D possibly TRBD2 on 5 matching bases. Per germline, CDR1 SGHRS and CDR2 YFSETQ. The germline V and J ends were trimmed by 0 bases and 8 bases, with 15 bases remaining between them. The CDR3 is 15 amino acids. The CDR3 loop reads CASSLDGVANDEQFF. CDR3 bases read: TGCGCCAGCAGCTTGGACGGGGTGGCCAACGATGAG.

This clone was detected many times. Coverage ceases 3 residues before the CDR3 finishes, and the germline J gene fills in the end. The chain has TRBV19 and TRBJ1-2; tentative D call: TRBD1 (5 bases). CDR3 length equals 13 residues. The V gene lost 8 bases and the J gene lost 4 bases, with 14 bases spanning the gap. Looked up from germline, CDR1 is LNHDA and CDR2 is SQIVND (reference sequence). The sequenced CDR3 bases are TGTGCCAGTGGTCGGGGGTCGGGCTATGGC. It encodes CASGRGSGYG. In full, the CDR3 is CASGRGSGYGYTF.

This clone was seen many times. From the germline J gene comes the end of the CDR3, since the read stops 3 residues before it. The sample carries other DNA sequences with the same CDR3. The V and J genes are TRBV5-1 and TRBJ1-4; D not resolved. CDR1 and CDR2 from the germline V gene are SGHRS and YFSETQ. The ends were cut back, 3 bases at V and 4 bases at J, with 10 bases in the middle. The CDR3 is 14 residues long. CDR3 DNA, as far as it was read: TGCGCCAGCAGCTCCGGAACAGATAATGAAAAA. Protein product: CASSSGTDNEK. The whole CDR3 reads CASSSGTDNEKLFF.

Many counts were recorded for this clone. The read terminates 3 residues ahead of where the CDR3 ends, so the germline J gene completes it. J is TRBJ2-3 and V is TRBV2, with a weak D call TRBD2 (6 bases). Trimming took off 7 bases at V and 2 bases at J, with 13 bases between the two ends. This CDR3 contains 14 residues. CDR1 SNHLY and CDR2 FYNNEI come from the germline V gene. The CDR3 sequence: CASKEGFLTDTQYF. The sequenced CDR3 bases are TGTGCCAGCAAGGAGGGGTTTCTCACAGATACG.

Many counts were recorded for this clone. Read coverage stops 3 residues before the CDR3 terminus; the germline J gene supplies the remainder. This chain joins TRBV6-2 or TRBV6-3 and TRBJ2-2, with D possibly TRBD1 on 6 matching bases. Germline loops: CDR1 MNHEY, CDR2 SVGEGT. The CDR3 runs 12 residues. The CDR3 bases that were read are TGTGCCAGCAGTTACGTCCAGGGGAAG. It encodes CASSYVQGK. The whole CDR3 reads CASSYVQGKLFF.

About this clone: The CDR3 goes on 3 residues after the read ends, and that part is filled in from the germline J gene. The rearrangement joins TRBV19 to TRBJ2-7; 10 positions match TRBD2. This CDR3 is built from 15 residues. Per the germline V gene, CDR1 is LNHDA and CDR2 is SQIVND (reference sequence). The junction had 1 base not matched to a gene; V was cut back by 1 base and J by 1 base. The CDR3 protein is CASSIALAGSYEQYF. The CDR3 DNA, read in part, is TGTGCCAGTAGTATAGCACTAGCGGGGTCCTACGAG. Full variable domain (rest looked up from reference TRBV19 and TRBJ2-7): DGGITQSPKYLFRKEGQNVTLSCEQNLNHDAMYWYRQDPGQGLRLIYYSQIVNDFQKGDIAEGYSVSREKKESFPLTVTSAQKNPTAFYLCASSIALAGSYEQYFGPGTRLTVT.

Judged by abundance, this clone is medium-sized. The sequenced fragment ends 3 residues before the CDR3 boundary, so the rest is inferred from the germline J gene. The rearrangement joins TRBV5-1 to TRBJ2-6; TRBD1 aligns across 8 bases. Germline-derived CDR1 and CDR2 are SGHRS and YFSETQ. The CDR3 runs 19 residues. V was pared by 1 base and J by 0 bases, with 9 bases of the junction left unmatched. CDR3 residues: CASSLFPGQGPSGANVLTF. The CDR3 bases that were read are TGCGCCAGCAGCTTGTTCCCCGGACAGGGCCCCTCTGGGGCCAACGTC.

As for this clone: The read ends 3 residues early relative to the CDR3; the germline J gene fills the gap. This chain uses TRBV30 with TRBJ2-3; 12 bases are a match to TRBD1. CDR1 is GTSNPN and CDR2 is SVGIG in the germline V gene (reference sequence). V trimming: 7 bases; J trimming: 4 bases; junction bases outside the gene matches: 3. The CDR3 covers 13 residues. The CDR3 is CAYGTGGPDTQYF. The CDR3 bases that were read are TGTGCCTATGGGACAGGGGGCCCAGATACG.

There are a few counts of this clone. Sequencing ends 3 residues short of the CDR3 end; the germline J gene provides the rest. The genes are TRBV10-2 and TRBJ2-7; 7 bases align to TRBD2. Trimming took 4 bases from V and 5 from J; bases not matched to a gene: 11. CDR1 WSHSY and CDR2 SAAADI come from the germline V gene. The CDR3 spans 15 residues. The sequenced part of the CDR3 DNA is TGCGCCAGCAGTGGGAGCGGGGCTCTCCTCCACGAG. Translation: CASSGSGALLHE. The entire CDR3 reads CASSGSGALLHEQYF.

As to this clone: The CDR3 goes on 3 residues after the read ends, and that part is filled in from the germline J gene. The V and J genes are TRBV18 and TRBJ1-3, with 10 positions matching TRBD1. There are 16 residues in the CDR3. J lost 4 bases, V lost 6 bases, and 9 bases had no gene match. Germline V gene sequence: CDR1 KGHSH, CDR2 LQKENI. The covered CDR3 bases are TGTGCCAGCTCCCCGGGGACAGGGGACATCGGAAACACC. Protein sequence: CASSPGTGDIGNT. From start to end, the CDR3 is CASSPGTGDIGNTIYF.

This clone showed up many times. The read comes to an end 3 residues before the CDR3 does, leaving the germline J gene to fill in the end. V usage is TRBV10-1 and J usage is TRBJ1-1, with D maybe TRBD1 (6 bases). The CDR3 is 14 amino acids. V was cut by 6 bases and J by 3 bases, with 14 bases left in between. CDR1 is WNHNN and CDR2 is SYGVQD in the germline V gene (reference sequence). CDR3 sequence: CASSRTGMDTEAFF. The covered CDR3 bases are TGCGCCAGCAGCAGAACAGGGATGGACACTGAA.

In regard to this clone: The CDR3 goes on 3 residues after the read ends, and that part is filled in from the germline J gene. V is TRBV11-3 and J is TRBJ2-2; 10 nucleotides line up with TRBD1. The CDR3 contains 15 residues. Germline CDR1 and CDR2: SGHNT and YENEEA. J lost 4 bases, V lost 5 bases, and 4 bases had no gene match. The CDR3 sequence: CASSRQGASTGELFF. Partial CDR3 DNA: TGTGCCAGCAGCCGACAGGGGGCGAGCACCGGGGAG.

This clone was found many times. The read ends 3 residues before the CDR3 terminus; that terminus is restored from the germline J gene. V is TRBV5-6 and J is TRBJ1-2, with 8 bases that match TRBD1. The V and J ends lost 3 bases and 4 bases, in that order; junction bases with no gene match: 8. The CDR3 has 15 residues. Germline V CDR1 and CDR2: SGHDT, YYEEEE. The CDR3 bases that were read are TGTGCCAGCAGCTCGGGACAGGCACTAATCTATGGC. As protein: CASSSGQALIYG. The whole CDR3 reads CASSSGQALIYGYTF.